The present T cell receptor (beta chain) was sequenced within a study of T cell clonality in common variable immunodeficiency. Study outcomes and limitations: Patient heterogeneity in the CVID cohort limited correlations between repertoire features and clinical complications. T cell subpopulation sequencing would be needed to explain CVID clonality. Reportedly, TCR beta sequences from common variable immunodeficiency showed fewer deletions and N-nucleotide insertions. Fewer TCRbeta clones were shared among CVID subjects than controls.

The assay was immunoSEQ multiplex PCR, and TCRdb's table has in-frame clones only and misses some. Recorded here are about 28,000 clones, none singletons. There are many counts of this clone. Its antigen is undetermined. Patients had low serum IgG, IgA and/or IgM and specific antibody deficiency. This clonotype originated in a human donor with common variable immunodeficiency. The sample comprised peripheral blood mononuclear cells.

CDR3 bases read: TGTGCCAGCTCACTTACTGACAGGGGCCCCCAAGAGACC. Translated: CASSLTDRGPQET. The whole CDR3 protein reads CASSLTDRGPQETQYF. V is TRBV18 and J is TRBJ2-5, with TRBD1 matching 8 bases. Read data end 3 residues before the CDR3 end; the end is taken from the germline J gene. Germline CDR1 and CDR2: KGHSH and LQKENI. This CDR3 comprises 16 residues. The V gene end was trimmed by 4 bases and the J gene end by 1 base; junction bases not matched to a gene: 8.